This TCR beta chain was identified in a study of blood T cell repertoires in COVID-19. Across the whole study: Some COVID-19 samples were acute and others convalescent; all came from the United States, Italy and Spain.

Unmatched junction bases numbered 5, after V lost 4 bases and J lost 3 bases. CDR3 size: 15 residues. Germline loops: CDR1 SGHVS, CDR2 FQNEAQ. Per the study methods: Reference gene primers were amplified, and this amplification served to estimate nucleated cell counts. The data were produced by immunoSEQ multiplex PCR, yet TCRdb's version contains in-frame clones alone and is incomplete. V, J and clone size derive from that table, while D and trimming were established from the DNA sequence. This repertoire shows about 150,000 clones, less than 95% found once; its top ten account for around 0.55%. This TCR was sampled from a middle-aged man with acute or convalescent COVID-19. The sequenced material came from peripheral blood. This chain links TRBV7-8 with TRBJ2-2; 7 bases align to TRBD1. CDR3 nucleotides: TGTGCCAGCAGCTCCAAGGGGGCTTACACCGGGGAGCTGTTTTTT. This codes for CASSSKGAYTGELFF.